This entry lists 11 T cell receptor beta chains sequenced from one sample in a study of liver allograft versus peripheral blood T cells. About the study: Blood and transplanted-liver T cell receptor repertoires from recipients were compared.

TCRdb re-called the reads with MiXCR, one entry per CDR3 protein. Counted here are around 17,000 distinct CDR3 sequences, around a fifth occurring once; the ten biggest clones make up about 12%. Receptors originate from a human patient who had a liver transplant. The graft donor may be the source of some T cells.

This clonotype was detected many times. The V gene is TRBV18, the J gene TRBJ2-3; 13 bases are shared with TRBD2. This CDR3 contains 17 residues. The ends lost 3 bases at V and 1 base at J; junction bases unmatched: 4. Germline assignment: CDR1 KGHSH and CDR2 LQKENI. CDR3 region: CASSPPGLAGRTDTQYF. DNA of the CDR3: TGTGCCAGCTCACCCCCGGGACTAGCGGGGCGCACAGATACGCAGTATTTT.

In this sample, this clonotype is medium-sized. CDR3 nucleotides: TGTGCCAGCAGTACCGGGGGCGGGGCCGGATTGGTGCGCGAGCAGTACTTC. Translating gives CASSTGGGAGLVREQYF. V usage is TRBV6-6 and J usage is TRBJ2-7, with D perhaps assigned TRBD1 or TRBD2 (6 bases each). CDR1 and CDR2 from the germline V gene are MNHNY and SVGAGI (reference sequence). This CDR3 has 17 residues. Trimming removed 5 bases from V and 6 bases from J, with 26 bases in between.

This clonotype has a handful of counts. The chain carries TRBV6-1 and TRBJ1-1; D perhaps matches TRBD1 (5 bases). Germline V gene lookup returns CDR1 MNHNS and CDR2 SASEGT. The CDR3 spans 15 residues. Trimming pared 0 bases from V and 0 bases from J, leaving 8 bases between. The DNA of the CDR3 is TGTGCCAGCAGTGAAGCAGGGACCGTGAACACTGAAGCTTTCTTT. It specifies CASSEAGTVNTEAFF.

This clonotype has more than one count but fewer than ten. The CDR3 here is CASSGLVSNTEAFF. CDR3 DNA: TGTGCCAGTAGTGGTTTAGTTAGTAACACTGAAGCTTTCTTT. The chain employs TRBV19 and TRBJ1-1; D uncertain. The CDR3 length is 14 residues. Germline CDR1 is LNHDA and CDR2 is SQIVND (reference sequence). V dropped 5 bases and J dropped 2 bases, with 12 bases sitting between them.

This clonotype showed up many times. The V gene is TRBV7-2, the J gene TRBJ1-2; TRBD1 matches 7 bases. In germline, CDR1 is SGHTA, CDR2 FQGNSA. This CDR3 contains 15 residues. Losses at the gene ends were 5 bases for V and 3 bases for J; bases not matched to a gene: 9. CDR3 coding DNA: TGTGCCAGCAGCCCTCAGGCCGGGACAGACTATGGCTACACCTTC. Its translation: CASSPQAGTDYGYTF.

The V and J genes are TRBV10-3 and TRBJ2-1, with D possibly being TRBD2 (7 bases). Trimming removed 7 bases at V and 0 bases at J, with 16 bases between. The CDR3 spans 16 residues. Per germline, CDR1 ENHRY and CDR2 SYGVKD. CDR3 bases: TGTGCCATCAAGAAAGGGGGGGAAAGCTCCTACAATGAGCAGTTCTTC. Encoded protein: CAIKKGGESSYNEQFF.

This clonotype was seen repeatedly, ten times or more. The V and J genes are TRBV7-2 and TRBJ2-7, with a possible D match to TRBD2 (5 bases). V was shortened by 0 bases and J by 4 bases, with 10 bases between the two germline ends. Germline V gene data show CDR1 as SGHTA and CDR2 as FQGNSA. CDR3 length equals 14 residues. CDR3 nucleotide sequence: TGTGCCAGCAGCTTAGCGAGAGGGCCTTACGAGCAGTACTTC. It yields the protein CASSLARGPYEQYF.

The chain employs TRBV7-2 and TRBJ1-3; D remains unclear. Trimming left V 2 bases short and J 0 bases short, with 8 bases between. CDR1 SGHTA and CDR2 FQGNSA come from the germline V gene. The length of the CDR3 is 15 residues. The CDR3 bases are TGTGCCAGCAGCTTAATGCGGAGCTCTGGAAACACCATATATTTT. This sequence encodes CASSLMRSSGNTIYF.

CDR3 coding DNA: TGTGCCAGTAGTAGGGGACAGAGTTATTATCCCCAGCATTTT. It translates to CASSRGQSYYPQHF. V is TRBV19 and J is TRBJ1-5, with 7 bases matching TRBD1. The germline CDR1 and CDR2 sequences are LNHDA and SQIVND (reference sequence). V trimming: 4 bases; J trimming: 10 bases; junction bases outside the gene matches: 10. There are 14 residues in the CDR3.

This clonotype is termed medium-sized. This CDR3 is CASSLSRPTGELFF. The CDR3 DNA reads TGTGCCAGCAGTTTATCCCGGCCCACCGGGGAGCTGTTTTTT. The chain couples TRBV27 to TRBJ2-2, with no clear D. Germline V gives CDR1 MNHEY, CDR2 SMNVEV (reference sequence). Trimming left V 0 bases short and J 4 bases short, with 6 bases between. The CDR3 extends over 14 amino acids.

The table lists this clonotype with a few counts. V is TRBV9 and J is TRBJ2-3; 10 positions agree with TRBD2. Trimming cost V 3 bases and J 6 bases; bases outside gene matches: 7. This CDR3 is built from 15 residues. CDR1 is SGDLS, CDR2 YYNGEE, per germline. The CDR3: CASSEREGLGDTQYF. The DNA of the CDR3 is TGTGCCAGCAGCGAGCGGGAGGGCCTGGGCGATACGCAGTATTTT. The variable domain in full, with the rest retrieved from reference TRBV9 and TRBJ2-3, is DSGVTQTPKHLITATGQRVTLRCSPRSGDLSVYWYQQSLDQGLQFLIQYYNGEERAKGNILERFSAQQFPDLHSELNLSSLELGDSALYFCASSEREGLGDTQYFGPGTRLTVL.